These 17 T cell receptor beta chains share one sample of origin, sequenced in a study of beta chain features in type 1 diabetes. Whole-study results and caveats: Shortening of TCRB CDR3s, moderate but significant, appeared in all four CD4+ subsets of Type 1 diabetes patients.

Expressed TCRB transcripts were sequenced, since all the RNA that had been isolated was reverse transcribed. Some clones are missing from TCRdb's copy, which holds only in-frame ones; the method was immunoSEQ multiplex PCR. The data show roughly 730,000 clones, with about an eighth seen just once and less than 0.025% held by the top ten. Their antigens are not known. Sequences were obtained from naive CD4+ T cells from blood. These receptors all stem from a man aged 18 to 29 with type 1 diabetes.

This clone was seen a handful of times. V usage is TRBV5-1 and J usage is TRBJ2-7, with D possibly being TRBD2 (6 bases). The germline V gene has CDR1 SGHRS and CDR2 YFSETQ. There are 12 residues in the CDR3. V was shortened by 4 bases and J by 2 bases, with 7 bases between the two germline ends. The CDR3 here is CASSPGAYEQYF. CDR3 coding DNA: TGCGCCAGCAGCCCGGGGGCCTACGAGCAGTACTTC.

A few counts support this clone. The chain is built from TRBV7-2 and TRBJ1-6; D unresolved. Germline V gene sequence: CDR1 SGHTA, CDR2 FQGNSA. This CDR3 is built from 14 residues. V was pared by 5 bases and J by 9 bases, with 14 bases between. CDR3 region: CASSVTVEGSPLHF. The CDR3 coding sequence is TGTGCCAGCAGCGTAACAGTGGAGGGTTCACCCCTCCACTTT.

This clone was picked up a small number of times. The chain has TRBV25-1 and TRBJ1-6; no clear D. This CDR3 is 17 amino acids long. CDR1 and CDR2 from the germline V gene are MGHDK and SYGVNS. The V gene lost 1 base and the J gene lost 6 bases, with 16 bases spanning the gap. CDR3 sequence (DNA): TGTGCCAGCAGTGAATGGATCGGGCACAACCTTAATTCACCCCTCCACTTT. It encodes CASSEWIGHNLNSPLHF.

The chain uses TRBV19 and TRBJ1-2, with TRBD1 as a possible D gene (5 bases). V was shortened by 0 bases and J by 4 bases, with 12 bases between the two germline ends. The CDR3 totals 15 residues. CDR1 is LNHDA and CDR2 is SQIVND in the germline V gene (reference sequence). The CDR3 protein is CASSIDGTAIYGYTF. CDR3 DNA: TGTGCCAGTAGTATAGACGGGACCGCCATCTATGGCTACACCTTC.

V gene TRBV11-2 combines with J gene TRBJ1-5, with D perhaps matching TRBD1 (5 bases). The CDR3 loop spans 15 amino acids. Germline CDR1 is SGHAT and CDR2 is FQNNGV. V was cut by 5 bases and J by 2 bases, with 13 bases left in between. In DNA form, the CDR3 reads TGTGCCAGCAGCCCTACGGGGGGAGGCAATCAGCCCCAGCATTTT. Amino acid sequence: CASSPTGGGNQPQHF.

Only a few counts were recorded for this clone. This chain joins TRBV29-1 and TRBJ1-2, with unresolved D. The CDR3 consists of 12 residues. CDR1 is SQVTM, CDR2 ANQGSEA, per germline. Trimming removed 7 bases at V and 4 bases at J, with 13 bases between. CDR3 sequence reads: CSGYGRSYGYTF. The CDR3 nucleotides are TGCAGCGGTTATGGACGGAGCTATGGCTACACCTTC.

The genes are TRBV30 and TRBJ1-1; D is possibly TRBD1 (6 bases). The V gene lost 6 bases and the J gene lost 5 bases, with 13 bases spanning the gap. Germline V gene lookup returns CDR1 GTSNPN and CDR2 SVGIG (reference sequence). The CDR3 is made up of 12 amino acids. CDR3 in amino acids: CACNRGGTEAFF. CDR3 in DNA: TGTGCCTGCAATAGGGGGGGAACTGAAGCTTTCTTT.

In this sample, this clone turned up a few times. This chain links TRBV5-4 with TRBJ2-2, with TRBD2 identical over 8 bases. The CDR3 is 15 residues long. Trimming at V came to 4 bases and at J to 6 bases, leaving 8 bases not matched to a gene. Germline CDR1 reads SGHNT; CDR2 reads YYREEE (reference sequence). CDR3 DNA: TGTGCCAGCAGCACTAGTAGCGGGGCGGCCGGGGAGCTGTTTTTT. It translates to CASSTSSGAAGELFF.

This clone was detected a few times. The V call is TRBV9, the J call TRBJ1-2, with D tentatively TRBD1 (6 bases). In germline, CDR1 is SGDLS, CDR2 YYNGEE. V lost 4 bases and J lost 7, with 17 bases in between. The CDR3 runs 14 residues. CDR3 loop: CASSPWDTAGGYTF. CDR3 nucleotide sequence: TGTGCCAGCAGCCCCTGGGACACGGCGGGTGGCTACACCTTC.

This clone was observed a handful of times. The chain recombines TRBV7-2 with TRBJ2-1, with 9 bases lining up with TRBD2. Germline trimming cut 2 bases from V and 0 bases from J; bases unmatched to any gene: 2. Germline V gives CDR1 SGHTA, CDR2 FQGNSA. This CDR3 has 16 residues. Here the CDR3 DNA reads TGTGCCAGCAGCTTACTAGCGGGGTACTCCTACAATGAGCAGTTCTTC. Amino acid sequence: CASSLLAGYSYNEQFF.

The rearrangement links TRBV7-9 to TRBJ1-1; D is unresolved. CDR3 size: 15 residues. V gave up 5 bases and J gave up 3 bases, with 16 bases separating them. The V gene's germline CDR1 is SEHNR and CDR2 FQNEAQ (reference sequence). CDR3 sequence (DNA): TGTGCCAGCAGCCTAAGGGCGGGTGGGGACACTGAAGCTTTCTTT. Its protein product is CASSLRAGGDTEAFF. The full variable domain, in which reference TRBV7-9 and TRBJ1-1 provide the parts outside the CDR3, is DTGVSQNPRHKITKRGQNVTFRCDPISEHNRLYWYRQTLGQGPEFLTYFQNEAQLEKSRLLSDRFSAERPKGSFSTLEIQRTEQGDSAMYLCASSLRAGGDTEAFFGQGTRLTVV.

Comment on this clone: Other DNA sequences within the sample encode an identical CDR3. J is TRBJ1-5 and V is TRBV29-1, with TRBD1 matching over 7 bases. This CDR3 has 13 amino acids. Trimming took 1 base from V and 7 from J; bases not matched to a gene: 4. Germline-derived CDR1 and CDR2 are SQVTM and ANQGSEA. CDR3 protein: CSVEGQGGQPQHF. Written as DNA, the CDR3 is TGCAGCGTTGAAGGGCAGGGGGGACAGCCCCAGCATTTT.

This clone has just a few counts. The chain combines TRBV7-3 with TRBJ2-7; TRBD1 or TRBD2 may be the D gene (5 bases each). The CDR3 is made up of 13 amino acids. Trimming removed 5 bases from V and 4 bases from J, with 12 bases in between. Per germline, CDR1 SGHTA and CDR2 FQGTGA. The CDR3 region has the DNA TGTGCCAGCAGCCAGGGACCCCAATACGAGCAGTACTTC. As protein: CASSQGPQYEQYF.

Note on this clone: The sample has other DNA sequences that encode this CDR3 too. The gene calls are TRBV30 and TRBJ1-1; D is unclear. Germline V CDR1 and CDR2: GTSNPN, SVGIG (reference sequence). The CDR3 length is 12 residues. Trimming cost V 0 bases and J 5 bases, with 7 bases left between them. The CDR3 DNA follows: TGTGCCTGGAGTGTACTGGGGACTGAAGCTTTCTTT. Its protein is CAWSVLGTEAFF.

Concerning this clone itself: The identical CDR3 is also encoded by other nucleotide sequences in the sample. The J gene is TRBJ2-7, the V gene TRBV28; 10 bases map to TRBD1. Germline V gene data show CDR1 as MDHEN and CDR2 as SYDVKM. This CDR3 contains 14 residues. V dropped 4 bases and J dropped 3; count of bases not matched to a gene: 3. The DNA for the CDR3 is TGTGCCAGCAGTTCCGGGACAGGGGTCTACGAGCAGTACTTC. Its protein is CASSSGTGVYEQYF. Full variable domain (rest looked up from reference TRBV28 and TRBJ2-7): DVKVTQSSRYLVKRTGEKVFLECVQDMDHENMFWYRQDPGLGLRLIYFSYDVKMKEKGDIPEGYSVSREKKERFSLILESASTNQTSMYLCASSSGTGVYEQYFGPGTRLTVT.

The chain employs TRBV29-1 and TRBJ2-1; D not certain. V lost 4 bases, J lost 9 bases, and 13 bases lay in between. Germline V gives CDR1 SQVTM, CDR2 ANQGSEA. The CDR3 consists of 12 residues. CDR3 sequence reads: CSVVASFGEQFF. The CDR3 DNA reads TGCAGCGTTGTGGCCTCATTTGGTGAGCAGTTCTTC.

This clone was seen a handful of times. The chain carries TRBV10-3 and TRBJ2-7; 8 bases match TRBD1. Trimming at V came to 1 base and at J to 6 bases, leaving 8 bases not matched to a gene. The germline CDR1 and CDR2 sequences are ENHRY and SYGVKD. The CDR3 is 15 amino acids. CDR3 bases: TGTGCCATCAGTGAGTGGGGGGAGACAGGGGTCGAGCAGTACTTC. Translated: CAISEWGETGVEQYF.